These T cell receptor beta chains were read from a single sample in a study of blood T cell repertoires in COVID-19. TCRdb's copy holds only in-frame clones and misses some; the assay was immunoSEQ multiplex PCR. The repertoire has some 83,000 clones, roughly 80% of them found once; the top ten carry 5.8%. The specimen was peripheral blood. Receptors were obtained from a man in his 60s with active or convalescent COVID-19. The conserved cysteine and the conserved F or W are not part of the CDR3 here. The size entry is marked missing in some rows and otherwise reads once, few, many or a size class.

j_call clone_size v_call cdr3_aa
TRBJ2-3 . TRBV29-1 SVEPRWGSGSTDTQY
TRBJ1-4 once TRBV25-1 ASSELGLSPTNEKLF
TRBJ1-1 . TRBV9 ASSKLGSGTSNTEAF
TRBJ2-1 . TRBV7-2 ASSLARSGSYNEQF
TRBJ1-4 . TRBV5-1 ASSLVQGAREKLF
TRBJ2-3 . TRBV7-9 ASSLSGDTQY
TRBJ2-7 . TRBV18 ASSPSGGGPYEQY
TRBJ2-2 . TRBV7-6 ASSLEGSGTGELF
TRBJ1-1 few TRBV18 ASSSTENTEAF
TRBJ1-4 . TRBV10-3 ASGQGELTNEKLF
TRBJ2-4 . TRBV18 ASSPGGGTKNIQY
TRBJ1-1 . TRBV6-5 ASSSPGTEAF
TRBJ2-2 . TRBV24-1 ATSGETSGGPTNTGELF
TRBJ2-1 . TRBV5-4 ASSPGQSYNEQF
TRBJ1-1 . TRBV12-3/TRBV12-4 ASSRLRNTEAF
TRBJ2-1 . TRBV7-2 ASSLERASGRGNEQF
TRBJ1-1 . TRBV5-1 ASSLAGPQSTEAF
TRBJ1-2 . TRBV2 ASSERVGPSGYT
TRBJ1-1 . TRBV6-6 ASSNPRGAGRAF
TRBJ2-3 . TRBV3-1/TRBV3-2 ASSLSMGQGWGTQY
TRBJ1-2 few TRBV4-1 ASSPGQGAYGTYGYT
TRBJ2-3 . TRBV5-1 ASSPDNTDTQY
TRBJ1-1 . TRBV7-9 ASAEGDFEAF
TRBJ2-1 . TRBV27 ASSYSQGVNNEQF
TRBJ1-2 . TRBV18 ASSPPQGYKGGYT